The sequence of this T cell receptor (beta chain) was determined in a study of blood T cell repertoires in COVID-19 (dated by TCRdb to 2019 to 2021). Study-level background: The collaborator samples originated in the United States, Italy and Spain and spanned the acute and convalescent phases of COVID-19. The material from the prospective study consisted of cDNA or gDNA derived from T cells, B-cell-depleted T cells, or PBMCs. Deeply sampled blood TCRbeta repertoires from subjects exposed to, actively infected with, or recovered from COVID-19 were included in the dataset. The repertoires were released in a freely available public database intended as a resource for research on the immune response to SARS-CoV-2. The samples were drawn from two sources: the first 160 participants of the ongoing ImmuneRACE study, and 1,000 to 1,500 subjects contributed by 6 global collaborators. Sample metadata almost always included a de-identified subject ID, COVID-19 status, age in years and sex. Where available, HLA class I and class II types were obtained from metadata supplied by the sample provider rather than from assay-based typing. What the authors observed across the whole study: Clinical and demographic metadata were provided uncurated, with the amount varying by source and participant.

Trimming leaves V shorter by 1 base and J shorter by 1 base, with the junction holding 1 base beyond the gene matches. The CDR3 starts with the cysteine, ends with the phenylalanine, and has 14 residues. Only the CDR3 portion is preserved as DNA: 42 bases, with reading frame beginning at the first base. For CDR1 and CDR2, the germline V gene (reference sequence) lists SGHNT and YYREEE. Each collaborating institution followed its own protocols to collect whole blood in K2EDTA tubes. For TCRbeta analysis, collaborator samples were shipped as frozen whole blood, as isolated PBMCs, or as DNA extracted from either sample type. As concerns this clone: Its binding antigen is unknown. No base quality information exists; no much larger clone differs at one position.

The immunoSEQ Assay, a bias-controlled multiplex PCR, was used to amplify TCRbeta CDR3 regions from genomic DNA. Turning to the authors' computational methods: Within the assay, amplification of reference gene primers was used to estimate how many nucleated cells each sample contained. Sequence reads were collapsed and filtered to measure the absolute abundance of every unique TCRbeta CDR3 rearrangement. For each sample, productive Simpson clonality was calculated as the square root of Simpson's diversity index over productive rearrangements. TCRdb took over this immuneACCESS table, retaining in-frame rearrangements with V and J assigned. Such tables are incomplete; in checked studies, under half of the missing clones stem from an unresolved V gene, and the remainder is unexplained. The DNA gave D and trimming, while V, J and clone size come from that table. The sample contains about 200,000 clones, approximately 91% of them found a single time. The top ten hold around 1.7% of the sample.

The receptor comes from a man between 18 and 35 years old with active or convalescent COVID-19. The V and J genes are TRBV5-4 and TRBJ2-5; TRBD2 aligns with 7 central bases. The sequencing sample was made of peripheral blood. CDR3 region: CASSLSGGQETQYF. The sequenced DNA is TGTGCCAGCAGCTTGTCGGGGGGCCAAGAGACCCAGTACTTC.